The 14 T cell receptor beta chains below all came from one sample that was sequenced in a study of T cell responses to AZD1222 COVID-19 vaccine. Clones were sequenced by immunoSEQ multiplex PCR, and TCRdb holds only the in-frame ones, with some missing. The sample yields approximately 64,000 clones, over 80% seen once. This material consisted of peripheral blood, taken 28 days after the second dose of the MenACWY control vaccine. The source of these receptors is an adult who received the MenACWY meningococcal vaccine as a control.

V is TRBV18 and J is TRBJ1-1; D remains unclear. There are 12 residues in the CDR3. Per germline, CDR1 KGHSH and CDR2 LQKENI. The V gene lost 2 bases and the J gene lost 6 bases, with 7 bases spanning the gap. This CDR3 is CASSPGTAEAFF. The CDR3 DNA follows: TGTGCCAGCTCACCAGGTACGGCTGAAGCTTTCTTT.

The chain is built from TRBV7-9 and TRBJ1-1; D gene uncertain. Trimming removed 4 bases from V and 1 base from J, with 19 bases in between. The CDR3 has 17 amino acids. Per the germline V gene, CDR1 is SEHNR and CDR2 is FQNEAQ (reference sequence). CDR3 residues: CASSSPIRPIQNTEAFF. CDR3 in DNA: TGTGCCAGCAGCTCACCAATAAGACCTATCCAGAACACTGAAGCTTTCTTT.

The rearrangement links TRBV28 to TRBJ1-6; D possibly corresponds to TRBD1 (5 bases). This CDR3 has 15 amino acids. With 4 bases removed from V and 10 bases from J, the gap between germline ends came to 17 bases. From germline, CDR1 is MDHEN and CDR2 SYDVKM. In DNA, the CDR3 is TGTGCCAGCAGTTCCCCGGGGGGGGAGGGCTCACCCCTCCACTTT. Protein product: CASSSPGGEGSPLHF.

V and J are TRBV28 and TRBJ1-2, with 7 positions matching TRBD1. The germline V gene has CDR1 MDHEN and CDR2 SYDVKM. The CDR3 contains 14 residues. Losses at the gene ends were 7 bases for V and 4 bases for J; bases not matched to a gene: 9. In nucleotides, the CDR3 is TGTGCCAGCACCCCGGGACAGCGTCCCTATGGCTACACCTTC. It is translated as CASTPGQRPYGYTF.

The chain has TRBV15 and TRBJ2-7; D might be TRBD2 (5 bases). V lost 11 bases and J lost 2, with 16 bases in between. CDR3 length equals 13 residues. Per the germline V gene, CDR1 is LNHNV and CDR2 is YYDKDF (reference sequence). The CDR3 protein is CAPIVGLAYEQYF. The DNA for the CDR3 is TGTGCCCCCATTGTTGGACTCGCCTACGAGCAGTACTTC.

The chain combines TRBV2 with TRBJ1-4, with a weak D call TRBD1 (6 bases). The CDR3 runs to 15 residues. Germline V gene lookup returns CDR1 SNHLY and CDR2 FYNNEI. V gave up 6 bases and J gave up 5 bases, with 16 bases separating them. The CDR3 coding sequence is TGTGCCAGCAGGATTACAGGGAGGGAGAATGAAAAACTGTTTTTT. It yields the protein CASRITGRENEKLFF.

The rearrangement uses TRBV5-5 and TRBJ2-7, with 9 bases aligning to TRBD2. Germline V gene data show CDR1 as SGHKS and CDR2 as YYEKEE (reference sequence). The J segment lost 2 bases and the V segment lost 4 bases, leaving 7 bases of the junction unmatched. CDR3 length: 15 residues. The DNA for the CDR3 is TGTGCCAGCAGCATGACTAGCGGATGGGCCTACGAGCAGTACTTC. Amino acids: CASSMTSGWAYEQYF.

The chain joins TRBV6-1 to TRBJ2-2; TRBD1 agrees at 8 bases. The CDR3 consists of 15 residues. V lost 2 bases, J lost 7 bases, and 6 bases stayed unmatched. Germline CDR1 reads MNHNS; CDR2 reads SASEGT. The CDR3 sequence is CASSELSGGGGELFF. The CDR3 DNA reads TGTGCCAGCAGTGAACTTTCAGGGGGCGGCGGGGAGCTGTTTTTT.

This clone was recorded once. The rearrangement joins TRBV5-4 to TRBJ2-5; 7 bases align to TRBD2. This CDR3 is built from 15 residues. Germline V gene sequence: CDR1 SGHNT, CDR2 YYREEE (reference sequence). The V gene end was trimmed by 2 bases and the J gene end by 4 bases; junction bases not matched to a gene: 8. The CDR3 spells CASSLTSATGETQYF. The CDR3 DNA is TGTGCCAGCAGCTTAACTAGCGCGACGGGAGAGACCCAGTACTTC.

The V call is TRBV29-1, the J call TRBJ2-5, with D unresolved. Germline assignment: CDR1 SQVTM and CDR2 ANQGSEA. This CDR3 has 17 residues. V lost 2 bases and J 5 bases, leaving 24 bases between the germline ends. The DNA of the CDR3 is TGCAGCGTTGAACCCCAAACCCGCATGGGGTTGATGGAGACCCAGTACTTC. It yields the protein CSVEPQTRMGLMETQYF.

The rearrangement uses TRBV10-2 and TRBJ1-5; perhaps TRBD1 as D (6 bases). Looked up from germline, CDR1 is WSHSY and CDR2 is SAAADI. V was shortened by 4 bases and J by 11 bases, with 15 bases between the two germline ends. This CDR3 contains 13 residues. DNA of the CDR3: TGCGCCAGCAGTGGGCAGGGGAGGCAGGCCCAGCATTTT. Translated: CASSGQGRQAQHF.

The chain is built from TRBV3-1 (or the pseudogene TRBV3-2) and TRBJ1-2, with D perhaps matching TRBD1 (6 bases). Between the trimmed V and J ends, which lost 8 bases and 0 bases, there was a span of 16 bases. The CDR3 sequence is 15 residues long. From germline, CDR1 is LGHDT and CDR2 YNNKEL (reference sequence). DNA of the CDR3: TGTGCCAGCGGGGTCCAGGGGATAGCTAACTATGGCTACACCTTC. As protein: CASGVQGIANYGYTF.

This clone has only a few counts. The rearrangement links TRBV11-2 to TRBJ1-3; D is possibly TRBD1 (5 bases). Trimming removed 5 bases at V and 8 bases at J, with 10 bases between. CDR1 SGHAT and CDR2 FQNNGV come from the germline V gene. The CDR3 covers 12 residues. CDR3 loop: CASSRGGDTIYF. DNA of the CDR3: TGTGCCAGCAGCCGGGGAGGGGACACCATATATTTT.

The V call is TRBV24-1, the J call TRBJ2-2; the D is unclear. The germline V gene has CDR1 KGHDR and CDR2 SFDVKD. The CDR3 contains 15 residues. V was shortened by 2 bases and J by 4 bases, with 10 bases between the two germline ends. The DNA for the CDR3 is TGTGCCACCAGTGATTCGGTCACATCCACCGGGGAGCTGTTTTTT. Its protein product is CATSDSVTSTGELFF.